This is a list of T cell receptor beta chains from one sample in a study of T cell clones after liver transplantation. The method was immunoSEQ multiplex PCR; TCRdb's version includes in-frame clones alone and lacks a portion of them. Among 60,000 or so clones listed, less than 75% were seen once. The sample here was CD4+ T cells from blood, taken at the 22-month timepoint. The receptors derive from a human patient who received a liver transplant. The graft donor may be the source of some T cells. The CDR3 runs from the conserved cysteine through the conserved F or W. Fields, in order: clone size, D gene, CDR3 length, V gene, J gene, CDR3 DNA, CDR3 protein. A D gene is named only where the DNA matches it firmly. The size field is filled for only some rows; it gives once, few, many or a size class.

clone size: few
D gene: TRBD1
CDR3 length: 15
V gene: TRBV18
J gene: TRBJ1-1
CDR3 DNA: TGTGCCAGCTCACTCGGCAGGGGGCGCGACACTGAAGCTTTCTTT
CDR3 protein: CASSLGRGRDTEAFF

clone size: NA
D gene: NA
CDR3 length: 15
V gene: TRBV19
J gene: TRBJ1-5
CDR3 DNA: TGTGCCAGTAGTAACCCCGGTAATAGCAATCAGCCCCAGCATTTT
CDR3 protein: CASSNPGNSNQPQHF

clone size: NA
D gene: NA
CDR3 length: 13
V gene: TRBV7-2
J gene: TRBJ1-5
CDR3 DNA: TGTGCCAGCAGCCCAGACAGTAATCAGCCCCAGCATTTT
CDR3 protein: CASSPDSNQPQHF

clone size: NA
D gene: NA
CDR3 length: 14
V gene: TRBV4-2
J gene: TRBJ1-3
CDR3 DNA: TGTGCCAGCAGCCAAGACAAGGGTGGAAACACCATATATTTT
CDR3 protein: CASSQDKGGNTIYF

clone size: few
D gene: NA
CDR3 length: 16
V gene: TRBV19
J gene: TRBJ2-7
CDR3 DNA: TGTGCCAGTAGTCCCCTATCGGCAGAGACCACCGGCGAGCAGTACTTC
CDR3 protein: CASSPLSAETTGEQYF

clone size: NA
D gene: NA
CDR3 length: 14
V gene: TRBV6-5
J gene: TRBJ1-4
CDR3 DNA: TGTGCCAGCAGCCGGGCCTTGGCTAATGAAAAACTGTTTTTT
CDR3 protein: CASSRALANEKLFF

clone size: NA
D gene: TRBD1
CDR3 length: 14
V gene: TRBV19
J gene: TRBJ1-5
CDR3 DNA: TGTGCCAGTACCACCACAGGGGGCAATCAGCCCCAGCATTTT
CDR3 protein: CASTTTGGNQPQHF

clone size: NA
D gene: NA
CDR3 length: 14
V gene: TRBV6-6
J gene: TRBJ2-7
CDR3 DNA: TGTGCCAGCACCCCACAGCGGTTCTCCCACGAGCAGTACTTC
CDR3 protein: CASTPQRFSHEQYF

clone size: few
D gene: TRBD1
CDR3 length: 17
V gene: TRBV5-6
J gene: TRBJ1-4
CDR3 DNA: TGTGCCAGCACCGTTATGTCCAGGGGGCGAAGGGATGAAAAACTGTTTTTT
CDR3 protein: CASTVMSRGRRDEKLFF

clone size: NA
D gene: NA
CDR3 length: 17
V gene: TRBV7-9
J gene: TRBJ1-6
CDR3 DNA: TGTGCCAGCAGCTTAGTAGGTGGTAGGACCGGTAATTCACCCCTCCACTTT
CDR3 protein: CASSLVGGRTGNSPLHF

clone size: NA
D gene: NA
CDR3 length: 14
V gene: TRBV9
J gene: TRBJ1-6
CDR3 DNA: TGTGCCAGCAGCCTCCGGGGGGAGGGTTCACCCCTCCACTTT
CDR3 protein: CASSLRGEGSPLHF

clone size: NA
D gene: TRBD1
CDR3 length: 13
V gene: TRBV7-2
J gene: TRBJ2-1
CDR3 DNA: TGTGCCAGCAGCACCCGACAGGGTTATGAGCAGTTCTTC
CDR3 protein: CASSTRQGYEQFF

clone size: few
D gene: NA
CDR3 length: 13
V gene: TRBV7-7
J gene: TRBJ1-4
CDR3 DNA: TGTGCTAGCAGCTTACTGGAAGGAGAAAAACTGTTTTTT
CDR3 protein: CASSLLEGEKLFF

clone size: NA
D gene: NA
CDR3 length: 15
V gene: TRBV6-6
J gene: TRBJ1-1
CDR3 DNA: TGTGCCAGCAGTTACTCTTCAGAAATGAACACTGAAGCTTTCTTT
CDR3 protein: CASSYSSEMNTEAFF

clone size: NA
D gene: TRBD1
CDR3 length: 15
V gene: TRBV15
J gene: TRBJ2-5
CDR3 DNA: TGTGCCACCAAGCCAAGGACAGGGGAGTCCGAGACCCAGTACTTC
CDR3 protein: CATKPRTGESETQYF

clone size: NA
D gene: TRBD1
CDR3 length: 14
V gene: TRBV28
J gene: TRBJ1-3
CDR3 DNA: TGTGCCAGCAGTTTACAGACAGGGAGAAACACCATATATTTT
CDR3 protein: CASSLQTGRNTIYF

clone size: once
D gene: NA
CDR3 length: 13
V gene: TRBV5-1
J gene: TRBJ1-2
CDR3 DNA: TGCGCCAGCAGCTTGGGTACGGACTATGGCTACACCTTC
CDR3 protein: CASSLGTDYGYTF

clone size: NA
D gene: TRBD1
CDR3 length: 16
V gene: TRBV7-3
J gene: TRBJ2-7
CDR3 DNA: TGTGCCAGCAGCCTCCAACCCGGACAGGCCGGACACGAGCAGTACTTC
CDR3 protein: CASSLQPGQAGHEQYF

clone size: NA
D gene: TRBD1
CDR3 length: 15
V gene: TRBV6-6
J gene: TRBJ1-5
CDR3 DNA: TGTGCCAGCAGGAACAGGGGGCAGGGCAATCAGCCCCAGCATTTT
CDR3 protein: CASRNRGQGNQPQHF

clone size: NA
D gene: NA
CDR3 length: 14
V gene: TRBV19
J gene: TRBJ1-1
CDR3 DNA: TGTGCCAGTAGTATTCTGGGGAGGGGCACTGAAGCTTTCTTT
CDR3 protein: CASSILGRGTEAFF

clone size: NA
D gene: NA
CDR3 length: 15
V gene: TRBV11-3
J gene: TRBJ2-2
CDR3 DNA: TGTGCCAGCAGCTCTGCAGGTGCGAACACCGGGGAGCTGTTTTTT
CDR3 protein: CASSSAGANTGELFF

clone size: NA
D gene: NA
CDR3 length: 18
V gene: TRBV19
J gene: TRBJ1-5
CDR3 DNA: TGTGCCAGTAGTCCGAGCGGTGGAGGGGGAAGCGGCAATCAGCCCCAGCATTTT
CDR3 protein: CASSPSGGGGSGNQPQHF

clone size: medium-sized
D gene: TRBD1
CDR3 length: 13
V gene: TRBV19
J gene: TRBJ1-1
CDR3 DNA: TGTGCCAGTAGTACCGGACAGGGGGCGAGATCTTTCTTT
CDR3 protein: CASSTGQGARSFF

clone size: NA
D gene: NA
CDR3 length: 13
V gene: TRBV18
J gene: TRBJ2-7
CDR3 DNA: TGTGCCAGCTCAGAGGGACACCTCTACGAGCAGTACTTC
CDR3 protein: CASSEGHLYEQYF

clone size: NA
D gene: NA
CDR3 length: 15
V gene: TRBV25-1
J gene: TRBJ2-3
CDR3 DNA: TGTGCCAGCAGTGTTCCGGGACTCCACACAGATACGCAGTATTTT
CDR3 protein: CASSVPGLHTDTQYF

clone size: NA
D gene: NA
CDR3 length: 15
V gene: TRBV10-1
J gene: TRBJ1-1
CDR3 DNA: TGCGCCAGCAGTGAGTCCCCTGGACCGGGCACTGAAGCTTTCTTT
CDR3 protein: CASSESPGPGTEAFF

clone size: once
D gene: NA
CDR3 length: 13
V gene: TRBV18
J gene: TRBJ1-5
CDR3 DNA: TGTGCCAGCTCAGCCGACAGTGATCAGCCCCAGCATTTT
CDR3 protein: CASSADSDQPQHF

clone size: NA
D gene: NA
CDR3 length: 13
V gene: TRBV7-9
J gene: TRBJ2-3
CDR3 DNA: TGTGCCAGCAGCTTGCGAATATCAGATACGCAGTATTTT
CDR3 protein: CASSLRISDTQYF

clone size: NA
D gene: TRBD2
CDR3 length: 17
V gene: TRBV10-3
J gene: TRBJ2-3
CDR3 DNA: TGTGCCATCAGCCGGGAGCGTAGCGGGGGGGCAGCAGATACGCAGTATTTT
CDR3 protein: CAISRERSGGAADTQYF

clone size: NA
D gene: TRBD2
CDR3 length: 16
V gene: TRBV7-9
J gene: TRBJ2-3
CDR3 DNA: TGTGCCAGCAGTCTCCGGGGGGGCGGACACACAGATACGCAGTATTTT
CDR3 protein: CASSLRGGGHTDTQYF

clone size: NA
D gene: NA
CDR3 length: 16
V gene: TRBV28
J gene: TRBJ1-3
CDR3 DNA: TGTGCCAGCAGCATGATGGGTCTCGGGGAAGGAAACACCATATATTTT
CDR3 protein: CASSMMGLGEGNTIYF

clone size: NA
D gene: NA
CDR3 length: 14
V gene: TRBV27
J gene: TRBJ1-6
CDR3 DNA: TGTGCCAGCAGTTTAGCGGGAAATAATTCACCCCTCCACTTT
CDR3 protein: CASSLAGNNSPLHF

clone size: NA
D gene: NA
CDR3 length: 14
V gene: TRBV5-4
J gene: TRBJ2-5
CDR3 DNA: TGTGCCAGCAGCCCGGGTCAGATACAAGAGACCCAGTACTTC
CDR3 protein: CASSPGQIQETQYF

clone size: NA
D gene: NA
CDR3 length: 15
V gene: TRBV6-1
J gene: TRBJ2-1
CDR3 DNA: TGTGCCAGTAGCTTTACTGGACAGAAAGGGAATGAGCAGTTCTTC
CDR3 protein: CASSFTGQKGNEQFF

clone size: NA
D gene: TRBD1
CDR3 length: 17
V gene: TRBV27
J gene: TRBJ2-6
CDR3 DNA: TGTGCCAGCAGTCCGGGACAGGGGTCGTCTGGGGCCAACGTCCTGACTTTC
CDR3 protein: CASSPGQGSSGANVLTF

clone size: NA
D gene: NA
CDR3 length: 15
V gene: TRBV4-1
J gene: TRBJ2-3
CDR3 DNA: TGCGCCAGCAGCCAAGATGTGAGGAGAACAGATACGCAGTATTTT
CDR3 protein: CASSQDVRRTDTQYF

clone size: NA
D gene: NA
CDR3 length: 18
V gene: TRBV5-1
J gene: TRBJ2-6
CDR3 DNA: TGCGCCAGCAGCTTAGTGTCGGGGGCCCTCTCTGGGGCCAACGTCCTGACTTTC
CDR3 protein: CASSLVSGALSGANVLTF

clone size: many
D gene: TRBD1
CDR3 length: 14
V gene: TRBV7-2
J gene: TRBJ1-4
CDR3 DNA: TGTGCCAGCAGTCGACAGGGTGGTAATGAAAAACTGTTTTTT
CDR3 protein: CASSRQGGNEKLFF

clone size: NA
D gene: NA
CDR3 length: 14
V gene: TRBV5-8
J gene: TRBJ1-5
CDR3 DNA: TGTGCCAGCCTGGGCAGGGCGAGCAATCAGCCCCAGCATTTT
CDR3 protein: CASLGRASNQPQHF

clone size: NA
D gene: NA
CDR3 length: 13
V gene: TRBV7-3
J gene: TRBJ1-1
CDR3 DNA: TGTGCCAGCAGCTCCGACCCAAGGGCTGAAGCTTTCTTT
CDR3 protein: CASSSDPRAEAFF

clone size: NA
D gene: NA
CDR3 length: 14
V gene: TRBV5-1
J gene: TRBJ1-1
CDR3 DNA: TGCGCCAGCAGCTCAAGGGCCGGGGACACTGAAGCTTTCTTT
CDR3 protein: CASSSRAGDTEAFF

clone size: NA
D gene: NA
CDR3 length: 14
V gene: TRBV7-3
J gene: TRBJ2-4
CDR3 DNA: TGTGCCAGCAGCCCCTCACGCGAGGTCGGCATTCAGTACTTC
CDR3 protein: CASSPSREVGIQYF

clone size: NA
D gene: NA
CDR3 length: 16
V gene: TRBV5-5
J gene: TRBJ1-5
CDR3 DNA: TGTGCCAGCAGCCCGGATCTTAGAGGGGTGGGCCAGCCCCAGCATTTT
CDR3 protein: CASSPDLRGVGQPQHF

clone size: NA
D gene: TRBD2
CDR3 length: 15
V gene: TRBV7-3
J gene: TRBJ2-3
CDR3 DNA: TGTGCCAGCAGCTCGACTAGCGGGGGCACAGATACGCAGTATTTT
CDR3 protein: CASSSTSGGTDTQYF

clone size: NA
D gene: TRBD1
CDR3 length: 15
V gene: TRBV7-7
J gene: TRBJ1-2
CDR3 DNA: TGTGCCAGCAGCTTACATGACAGGGACCTCTATGGCTACACCTTC
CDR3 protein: CASSLHDRDLYGYTF

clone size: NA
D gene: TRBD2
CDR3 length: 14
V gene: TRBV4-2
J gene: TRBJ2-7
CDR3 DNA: TGTGCCAGCAGCCGAAGCGGGGGCTCCTACGAGCAGTACTTC
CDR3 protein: CASSRSGGSYEQYF

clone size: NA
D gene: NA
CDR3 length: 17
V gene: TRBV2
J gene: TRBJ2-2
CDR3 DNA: TGTGCCAGCAGTGAATTGGTCGAGACAACGAACACCGGGGAGCTGTTTTTT
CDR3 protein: CASSELVETTNTGELFF

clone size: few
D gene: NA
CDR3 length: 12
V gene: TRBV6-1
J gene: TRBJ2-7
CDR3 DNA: TGTGCCAGCAGGGCGGATTCCCTCGAGCAGTACTTC
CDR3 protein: CASRADSLEQYF

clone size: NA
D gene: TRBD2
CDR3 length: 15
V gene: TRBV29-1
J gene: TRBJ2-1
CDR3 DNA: TGCAGCGTCCCGGGACTAGCGGGGGGAGACAATGAGCAGTTCTTC
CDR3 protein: CSVPGLAGGDNEQFF

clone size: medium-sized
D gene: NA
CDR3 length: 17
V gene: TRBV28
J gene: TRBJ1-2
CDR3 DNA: TGTGCCAGCAGTTTACCACTGCACAAAGGACAGTCCCAAGGCTACACCTTC
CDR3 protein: CASSLPLHKGQSQGYTF